A selection of T cell receptor beta chains follows, all from one sample in a study of blood T cell repertoires in COVID-19. The data were produced by immunoSEQ multiplex PCR, yet TCRdb's version contains in-frame clones alone and is incomplete. This table has under 200,000 clones, about 85% appearing once. The sequenced sample was PBMCs or T cells enriched from blood (not recorded which). The source of these receptors is a woman between 40 and 50 years old with acute COVID-19. Each CDR3 is given with its conserved first and last residue. Each record gives: CDR3 protein, CDR3 DNA, CDR3 length, clone size, D gene, V gene, J gene. The D gene is left open where the match is weak. Some rows have no size entry. The others give once, few or many, or a class for an expanded clone.

cdr3_aa: CASRGAGQLREQYF
cdr3_nt: TGTGCCAGCAGGGGAGCGGGGCAACTACGAGAGCAGTACTTC
cdr3_length: 14
clone_size: -
d_call: TRBD2
v_call: TRBV27
j_call: TRBJ2-7

cdr3_aa: CASSRVGHNSPLHF
cdr3_nt: TGCGCCAGCAGCCGGGTGGGTCATAATTCACCCCTCCACTTT
cdr3_length: 14
clone_size: -
d_call: -
v_call: TRBV5-1
j_call: TRBJ1-6

cdr3_aa: CASSLDVSAGSQYF
cdr3_nt: TGTGCCAGCAGCTTAGATGTATCGGCGGGATCTCAGTATTTT
cdr3_length: 14
clone_size: -
d_call: -
v_call: TRBV7-9
j_call: TRBJ2-3

cdr3_aa: CASSLGRSGRRDTEAFF
cdr3_nt: TGTGCCAGCAGCTTGGGTCGGAGCGGGAGGAGGGACACTGAAGCTTTCTTT
cdr3_length: 17
clone_size: -
d_call: -
v_call: TRBV11-2
j_call: TRBJ1-1

cdr3_aa: CASSSGIQETQYF
cdr3_nt: TGTGCCAGCAGCTCAGGGATCCAAGAGACCCAGTACTTC
cdr3_length: 13
clone_size: -
d_call: -
v_call: TRBV7-9
j_call: TRBJ2-5

cdr3_aa: CASSWGGRDETQYF
cdr3_nt: TGTGCCAGCTCCTGGGGGGGGCGAGACGAGACCCAGTACTTC
cdr3_length: 14
clone_size: -
d_call: -
v_call: TRBV27
j_call: TRBJ2-5

cdr3_aa: CASQAPGTAYNEQFF
cdr3_nt: TGTGCCAGTCAGGCCCCCGGGACAGCGTACAATGAGCAGTTCTTC
cdr3_length: 15
clone_size: once
d_call: TRBD1
v_call: TRBV19
j_call: TRBJ2-1

cdr3_aa: CSAQGAYGYTF
cdr3_nt: TGCAGTGCGCAAGGGGCGTATGGCTACACCTTC
cdr3_length: 11
clone_size: -
d_call: -
v_call: TRBV20-1
j_call: TRBJ1-2

cdr3_aa: CASKQALRGNEKLFF
cdr3_nt: TGTGCCAGTAAGCAAGCTCTGCGGGGTAATGAAAAACTGTTTTTT
cdr3_length: 15
clone_size: -
d_call: -
v_call: TRBV19
j_call: TRBJ1-4

cdr3_aa: CASSLARETQYF
cdr3_nt: TGTGCCAGCAGCTTAGCGCGAGAGACCCAGTACTTC
cdr3_length: 12
clone_size: -
d_call: -
v_call: TRBV7-2
j_call: TRBJ2-5

cdr3_aa: CASSLSPGVVPEQFF
cdr3_nt: TGTGCCAGCAGCTTGTCTCCGGGAGTAGTACCTGAGCAGTTCTTC
cdr3_length: 15
clone_size: -
d_call: -
v_call: TRBV5-4
j_call: TRBJ2-1

cdr3_aa: CASSPLGPGNTEAFF
cdr3_nt: TGCGCCAGCAGCCCGCTTGGGCCAGGAAACACTGAAGCTTTCTTT
cdr3_length: 15
clone_size: -
d_call: -
v_call: TRBV5-1
j_call: TRBJ1-1

cdr3_aa: CASSMGQGHSYEQYF
cdr3_nt: TGCGCCAGCAGCATGGGACAGGGTCACTCCTACGAGCAGTACTTC
cdr3_length: 15
clone_size: -
d_call: TRBD1
v_call: TRBV5-1
j_call: TRBJ2-7

cdr3_aa: CASSSPSGVEETQYF
cdr3_nt: TGTGCCAGCAGTTCCCCTAGCGGGGTAGAAGAGACCCAGTACTTC
cdr3_length: 15
clone_size: once
d_call: TRBD2
v_call: TRBV6-2/TRBV6-3
j_call: TRBJ2-5

cdr3_aa: CASTTGVSTDTQYF
cdr3_nt: TGTGCCAGCACGACAGGGGTTAGCACAGATACGCAGTATTTT
cdr3_length: 14
clone_size: -
d_call: TRBD1
v_call: TRBV6-5
j_call: TRBJ2-3

cdr3_aa: CASSSSSAETQYF
cdr3_nt: TGTGCCAGCAGTTCATCTAGCGCGGAGACCCAGTACTTC
cdr3_length: 13
clone_size: -
d_call: -
v_call: TRBV12-3/TRBV12-4
j_call: TRBJ2-5

cdr3_aa: CATSPTRAGGSDTQYF
cdr3_nt: TGTGCCACCAGCCCAACCCGGGCGGGAGGGTCAGATACGCAGTATTTT
cdr3_length: 16
clone_size: -
d_call: TRBD2
v_call: TRBV15
j_call: TRBJ2-3

cdr3_aa: CASSRLGASGPYNEQFF
cdr3_nt: TGCGCCAGCAGCAGGTTGGGGGCTAGCGGGCCCTACAATGAGCAGTTCTTC
cdr3_length: 17
clone_size: -
d_call: TRBD2
v_call: TRBV5-1
j_call: TRBJ2-1

cdr3_aa: CASSAGQSNTEAFF
cdr3_nt: TGTGCCAGTAGTGCTGGACAGTCCAACACTGAAGCTTTCTTT
cdr3_length: 14
clone_size: -
d_call: -
v_call: TRBV19
j_call: TRBJ1-1

cdr3_aa: CASSWQGHGGYTF
cdr3_nt: TGCGCCAGCAGCTGGCAGGGGCACGGTGGCTACACCTTC
cdr3_length: 13
clone_size: -
d_call: -
v_call: TRBV5-1
j_call: TRBJ1-2

cdr3_aa: CASSPSLGEYGTEAFF
cdr3_nt: TGTGCCAGCAGCCCCTCCCTCGGGGAGTATGGGACTGAAGCTTTCTTT
cdr3_length: 16
clone_size: -
d_call: -
v_call: TRBV27
j_call: TRBJ1-1

cdr3_aa: CATSDRGTSGTPNEQFF
cdr3_nt: TGTGCCACCAGTGATCGCGGGACTAGCGGGACCCCTAATGAGCAGTTCTTC
cdr3_length: 17
clone_size: -
d_call: TRBD2
v_call: TRBV24-1
j_call: TRBJ2-1

cdr3_aa: CASSLGQLNTEAFF
cdr3_nt: TGTGCCAGCTCACTGGGACAGCTTAACACTGAAGCTTTCTTT
cdr3_length: 14
clone_size: few
d_call: TRBD1
v_call: TRBV18
j_call: TRBJ1-1

cdr3_aa: CASSRGGIEQYF
cdr3_nt: TGTGCCAGCAGTCGGGGAGGGATCGAGCAGTACTTC
cdr3_length: 12
clone_size: -
d_call: TRBD2
v_call: TRBV12-3/TRBV12-4
j_call: TRBJ2-7

cdr3_aa: CASSETSGITDTQYF
cdr3_nt: TGTGCCAGCTCCGAGACTAGCGGGATCACAGATACGCAGTATTTT
cdr3_length: 15
clone_size: -
d_call: TRBD2
v_call: TRBV18
j_call: TRBJ2-3

cdr3_aa: CASAGDRGQPEAFF
cdr3_nt: TGTGCCAGCGCGGGGGACAGGGGGCAACCTGAAGCTTTCTTT
cdr3_length: 14
clone_size: -
d_call: TRBD1
v_call: TRBV5-4
j_call: TRBJ1-1

cdr3_aa: CASSLPRLRTDTQYF
cdr3_nt: TGTGCCAGCAGCTTACCGCGCTTACGCACAGATACGCAGTATTTT
cdr3_length: 15
clone_size: once
d_call: -
v_call: TRBV5-4
j_call: TRBJ2-3

cdr3_aa: CASSQEASGAYNEQFF
cdr3_nt: TGTGCCAGCAGCCAAGAGGCTAGCGGGGCTTACAATGAGCAGTTCTTC
cdr3_length: 16
clone_size: -
d_call: TRBD2
v_call: TRBV3-1/TRBV3-2
j_call: TRBJ2-1

cdr3_aa: CASSLAFRNEQFF
cdr3_nt: TGTGCCAGCAGCTTAGCTTTCAGGAATGAGCAGTTCTTC
cdr3_length: 13
clone_size: -
d_call: -
v_call: TRBV11-2
j_call: TRBJ2-1

cdr3_aa: CASTVDRSATEQYF
cdr3_nt: TGTGCCAGCACGGTGGACAGGTCCGCTACCGAGCAGTACTTC
cdr3_length: 14
clone_size: -
d_call: TRBD1
v_call: TRBV2
j_call: TRBJ2-7

cdr3_aa: CASSSLAALYNEQFF
cdr3_nt: TGTGCCAGCAGCTCCCTAGCGGCCCTATACAATGAGCAGTTCTTC
cdr3_length: 15
clone_size: once
d_call: TRBD2
v_call: TRBV11-3
j_call: TRBJ2-1

cdr3_aa: CASSSETGANGELFF
cdr3_nt: TGTGCCAGCAGCTCCGAGACAGGGGCCAACGGGGAGCTGTTTTTT
cdr3_length: 15
clone_size: -
d_call: TRBD1
v_call: TRBV5-6
j_call: TRBJ2-2

cdr3_aa: CASSSSELEKLFF
cdr3_nt: TGTGCCAGCAGCTCTTCGGAGCTTGAAAAACTGTTTTTT
cdr3_length: 13
clone_size: -
d_call: -
v_call: TRBV5-5
j_call: TRBJ1-4

cdr3_aa: CASTSEDTQYF
cdr3_nt: TGTGCCAGCACCAGCGAAGATACGCAGTATTTT
cdr3_length: 11
clone_size: -
d_call: -
v_call: TRBV6-5
j_call: TRBJ2-3

cdr3_aa: CASSEFGDSSYEQYF
cdr3_nt: TGTGCCAGCAGTGAATTCGGAGACTCCTCCTACGAGCAGTACTTC
cdr3_length: 15
clone_size: once
d_call: -
v_call: TRBV6-1
j_call: TRBJ2-7

cdr3_aa: CASSEALAGGPYNEQFF
cdr3_nt: TGTGCCAGCAGTGAAGCCCTAGCGGGAGGCCCCTACAATGAGCAGTTCTTC
cdr3_length: 17
clone_size: -
d_call: TRBD2
v_call: TRBV25-1
j_call: TRBJ2-1

cdr3_aa: CASSLGGLHTEAFF
cdr3_nt: TGCGCCAGCAGCTTGGGTGGGCTCCACACTGAAGCTTTCTTT
cdr3_length: 14
clone_size: -
d_call: -
v_call: TRBV5-1
j_call: TRBJ1-1

cdr3_aa: CSVGLAADTQYF
cdr3_nt: TGCAGCGTTGGACTAGCAGCAGATACGCAGTATTTT
cdr3_length: 12
clone_size: -
d_call: TRBD2
v_call: TRBV29-1
j_call: TRBJ2-3

cdr3_aa: CASSFNPGQSSEKLFF
cdr3_nt: TGTGCCAGCAGTTTTAATCCGGGACAATCGTCTGAAAAACTGTTTTTT
cdr3_length: 16
clone_size: few
d_call: -
v_call: TRBV6-2/TRBV6-3
j_call: TRBJ1-4

cdr3_aa: CASSRSRQGAGETQYF
cdr3_nt: TGTGCCAGCTCACGTTCGCGACAGGGGGCCGGAGAGACCCAGTACTTC
cdr3_length: 16
clone_size: -
d_call: TRBD1
v_call: TRBV18
j_call: TRBJ2-5

cdr3_aa: CTYRPGETQYF
cdr3_nt: TGCACCTACCGCCCGGGGGAGACCCAGTACTTC
cdr3_length: 11
clone_size: -
d_call: -
v_call: TRBV29-1
j_call: TRBJ2-5

cdr3_aa: CASSPGGDRAFF
cdr3_nt: TGTGCCAGCAGCCCAGGAGGGGACCGAGCTTTCTTT
cdr3_length: 12
clone_size: -
d_call: -
v_call: TRBV7-9
j_call: TRBJ1-1

cdr3_aa: CASSLTRGLAGAGTGELFF
cdr3_nt: TGTGCCAGCAGCTTAACGAGGGGACTAGCGGGAGCTGGCACCGGGGAGCTGTTTTTT
cdr3_length: 19
clone_size: -
d_call: TRBD2
v_call: TRBV7-3
j_call: TRBJ2-2

cdr3_aa: CSVEDPGQGSVEQYF
cdr3_nt: TGCAGCGTTGAAGATCCGGGACAGGGATCAGTCGAGCAGTACTTC
cdr3_length: 15
clone_size: -
d_call: TRBD1
v_call: TRBV29-1
j_call: TRBJ2-7

cdr3_aa: CASSEPRAGNTIYF
cdr3_nt: TGTGCCAGCAGTGAACCCAGGGCTGGAAACACCATATATTTT
cdr3_length: 14
clone_size: -
d_call: -
v_call: TRBV2
j_call: TRBJ1-3

cdr3_aa: CASSLSGEQFF
cdr3_nt: TGTGCCAGCAGTTTATCGGGGGAGCAGTTCTTC
cdr3_length: 11
clone_size: -
d_call: -
v_call: TRBV12-3/TRBV12-4
j_call: TRBJ2-1

cdr3_aa: CASSGPGQGAFEAFF
cdr3_nt: TGTGCCAGCAGCGGACCGGGACAGGGGGCCTTTGAAGCTTTCTTT
cdr3_length: 15
clone_size: -
d_call: TRBD1
v_call: TRBV11-2
j_call: TRBJ1-1

cdr3_aa: CASSLSNMVAGGWAGELFF
cdr3_nt: TGTGCCAGCAGTTTATCGAATATGGTAGCGGGAGGTTGGGCCGGGGAGCTGTTTTTT
cdr3_length: 19
clone_size: -
d_call: TRBD2
v_call: TRBV27
j_call: TRBJ2-2

cdr3_aa: CASSYQAGGATDTQYF
cdr3_nt: TGTGCCAGCAGTTACCAAGCGGGAGGAGCGACAGATACGCAGTATTTT
cdr3_length: 16
clone_size: -
d_call: TRBD2
v_call: TRBV6-5
j_call: TRBJ2-3